The 17 T cell receptor beta chains below all came from one sample that was sequenced in a study of spatial heterogeneity in lung cancer. Time point: sample taken at primary tumor resection. The study sequenced unsorted whole RNA from tumor, nontumor lung or frozen PBMC. TCRdb processed the 5' RACE reads anew with MiXCR; each CDR3 protein has one entry. This table holds 20,000 or so distinct CDR3 sequences, about 3.5% found once. The material was PBMCs, obtained at surgery. The source of these receptors is a female donor with early-stage non-small cell lung cancer.

This clonotype showed up many times. The chain joins TRBV7-2 to TRBJ1-1; D may be TRBD1 (5 bases). Germline-derived CDR1 and CDR2 are SGHTA and FQGNSA. The CDR3 covers 13 residues. V was pared by 3 bases and J by 1 base, with 6 bases between. The chain's CDR3 is CASSFGGNTEAFF. DNA for the CDR3: TGTGCCAGCAGCTTCGGGGGGAACACTGAAGCTTTCTTT.

This clonotype was detected a few times. The CDR3 here is CASNDRGGDYGYTF. CDR3 coding DNA: TGTGCCAGCAACGACAGGGGTGGTGACTATGGCTACACCTTC. This chain joins TRBV6-5 and TRBJ1-2; 8 nucleotides match TRBD1. Per the germline V gene, CDR1 is MNHEY and CDR2 is SVGAGI. CDR3 length equals 14 residues. V shed 7 bases, J shed 3 bases, and the junction held 7 bases outside the gene matches.

V is TRBV2 and J is TRBJ2-1, with TRBD1 matching 7 bases. The CDR3 covers 14 residues. V lost 8 bases and J lost 6; bases outside the gene matches: 10. Germline lookup yields CDR1 SNHLY and CDR2 FYNNEI. CDR3 sequence reads: CASWDRFSGNEQFF. The CDR3 nucleotides read TGTGCCAGCTGGGACAGATTCTCGGGCAATGAGCAGTTCTTC.

The table lists this clonotype with many counts. The chain uses TRBV7-3 and TRBJ2-1, with 9 bases identical to TRBD2. V shed 5 bases and J 6 bases; nucleotides not matched to a gene: 8. Germline V gene sequence: CDR1 SGHTA, CDR2 FQGTGA. The CDR3 extends over 15 amino acids. This CDR3 is CASSPIAGEVNEQFF. CDR3 DNA: TGTGCCAGCAGCCCCATAGCGGGAGAAGTCAATGAGCAGTTCTTC.

J is TRBJ2-1 and V is TRBV27; D gene ambiguous. Looked up from germline, CDR1 is MNHEY and CDR2 is SMNVEV (reference sequence). The CDR3 sequence is 14 residues long. V lost 3 bases and J 6 bases, leaving 12 bases between the germline ends. CDR3 nucleotide sequence: TGTGCCAGCAGTTTTTGGCAGGCCTCCAATGAGCAGTTCTTC. Protein: CASSFWQASNEQFF.

This chain connects TRBV5-6 to TRBJ2-3; D is perhaps TRBD2 (6 bases). V lost 3 bases and J 0 bases, leaving 14 bases between the germline ends. In germline, CDR1 is SGHDT, CDR2 YYEEEE. The length of the CDR3 is 16 residues. The CDR3 protein is CASSSPRGGSTDTQYF. The DNA of the CDR3 is TGTGCCAGCAGCTCCCCTAGGGGAGGAAGCACAGATACGCAGTATTTT.

This clonotype came up many times. The V and J genes are TRBV27 and TRBJ2-7; 9 bases align to TRBD2. The CDR3 is 14 residues long. Losses at the gene ends were 4 bases for V and 2 bases for J; bases not matched to a gene: 3. The germline V gene encodes CDR1 MNHEY and CDR2 SMNVEV (reference sequence). In DNA form, the CDR3 reads TGTGCCAGCAGTTCCGGACTAGCGACCTACGAGCAGTACTTC. Residues: CASSSGLATYEQYF.

The gene calls are TRBV9 and TRBJ2-3, with 10 bases lining up with TRBD2. The CDR3 consists of 17 residues. Germline V gene sequence: CDR1 SGDLS, CDR2 YYNGEE. V was pared by 3 bases and J by 4 bases, with 11 bases of the junction left unmatched. The CDR3 nucleotides read TGTGCCAGCAGCGGACCTTCAGCGGGAGGGGGGGCAGATACGCAGTATTTT. Amino acid sequence: CASSGPSAGGGADTQYF.

This clonotype was seen at least ten times. This rearrangement joins TRBV28 to TRBJ1-1; 7 bases are a match to TRBD1. The CDR3 runs 16 residues. The junction had 12 bases not matched to a gene; V was cut back by 6 bases and J by 2 bases. The V gene's germline CDR1 is MDHEN and CDR2 SYDVKM. CDR3 sequence reads: CASRSIGTALNTEAFF. As DNA, the CDR3 is TGTGCCAGCAGATCAATCGGGACAGCTTTAAACACTGAAGCTTTCTTT.

This clonotype was observed many times. This chain links TRBV7-8 with TRBJ1-5; TRBD1 matches at 7 bases. With V trimmed by 5 bases and J by 7 bases, 17 bases remained unmatched. The length of the CDR3 is 17 residues. Germline CDR1 SGHVS, CDR2 FQNEAQ. The CDR3 sequence: CASSLLPGTANEQPQHF. CDR3 sequence (DNA): TGTGCCAGCAGCCTACTACCCGGGACAGCGAACGAACAGCCCCAGCATTTT.

This clonotype was seen many times. The rearrangement joins TRBV7-9 to TRBJ2-2; tentatively, D is TRBD1 (5 bases). Germline CDR1 and CDR2: SEHNR and FQNEAQ (reference sequence). This CDR3 spans 13 amino acids. Trimming pared 5 bases from V and 5 bases from J, leaving 9 bases between. The CDR3 nucleotides read TGTGCCAGCAGCAACAGGTTTACCGGGGAGCTGTTTTTT. Its protein product is CASSNRFTGELFF.

Within the sample, this clonotype is medium-sized (0.01 to 0.1%). J is TRBJ1-1 and V is TRBV5-1, with TRBD1 matching over 9 bases. Germline trimming cut 4 bases from V and 6 bases from J; bases unmatched to any gene: 7. Germline V lookup: CDR1 SGHRS, CDR2 YFSETQ. The CDR3 is made up of 14 amino acids. CDR3 nucleotide sequence: TGCGCCAGCAGCCTGACAGGGGGAGACGCTGAAGCTTTCTTT. Its protein is CASSLTGGDAEAFF.

This clonotype was observed many times. V usage is TRBV6-6 and J usage is TRBJ1-4; 7 bases are a match to TRBD1. The germline CDR1 and CDR2 sequences are MNHNY and SVGAGI (reference sequence). The ends lost 6 bases at V and 4 bases at J; junction bases unmatched: 5. The length of the CDR3 is 14 residues. CDR3 amino acids: CASSLNRGNEKLFF. Written as DNA, the CDR3 is TGTGCCAGCAGCCTCAACAGGGGTAATGAAAAACTGTTTTTT.

The rearrangement uses TRBV19 and TRBJ2-7; D is unclear. CDR3 length: 12 amino acids. Germline-derived CDR1 and CDR2 are LNHDA and SQIVND (reference sequence). Trimming removed 5 bases from V and 7 bases from J, with 12 bases in between. CDR3 sequence (DNA): TGTGCCAGTAGTCTCTCGATGGGGGAGCAGTACTTC. It is translated as CASSLSMGEQYF.

Ten or more counts support this clonotype. The genes are TRBV18 and TRBJ1-5; tentatively, D is TRBD1 (6 bases). The germline gives CDR1 KGHSH, CDR2 LQKENI. V was shortened by 3 bases and J by 8 bases, with 11 bases between the two germline ends. The CDR3 has 13 amino acids. The chain's CDR3 is CASSPRGAEPQHF. The CDR3 DNA reads TGTGCCAGCTCACCGAGGGGGGCTGAGCCCCAGCATTTT.

This clonotype was detected many times. The chain links TRBV20-1 to TRBJ2-3; D unresolved. V dropped 2 bases and J dropped 2 bases, with 14 bases sitting between them. From germline, CDR1 is DFQATT and CDR2 SNEGSKA (reference sequence). The CDR3 spans 15 residues. The CDR3 protein is CSARIPQQNTDTQYF. The DNA for the CDR3 is TGCAGTGCTAGAATTCCACAGCAGAACACAGATACGCAGTATTTT.

This clonotype has ten or more counts. CDR3 sequence reads: CASERWGLDSPLHF. Written as DNA, the CDR3 is TGTGCCAGCGAAAGATGGGGGTTGGATTCACCCCTCCACTTT. The V and J genes are TRBV6-1 and TRBJ1-6; tentatively, D is TRBD1 (5 bases). V was trimmed by 8 bases and J by 8 bases, leaving 16 bases between them. The germline CDR1 and CDR2 sequences are MNHNS and SASEGT. This CDR3 comprises 14 residues.